This T cell receptor (beta chain) was sequenced during a study of blood T cell repertoires in COVID-19. Per the original methods: Using reference gene primer amplification, nucleated cell counts were estimated. Assay used: immunoSEQ multiplex PCR; TCRdb lists only in-frame clones, some missing. V and J calls plus clone size are reproduced from that table; the DNA served to infer D and trimming. The table shows some 86,000 clones, with about 84% occurring only once. The CDR3 spans 12 residues. The germline V gene has CDR1 SGHAT and CDR2 FQNNGV. J lost 11 bases, V lost 4 bases, and 7 bases had no gene match.

Sequencing was performed on peripheral blood. This rearrangement joins TRBV11-2 to TRBJ1-1, with 7 positions matching TRBD1. This receptor was identified in a woman aged 70-85 years with acute or convalescent COVID-19. The CDR3 nucleotides read TGTGCCAGCAGCTCCGTAGACAGGGCGGCTTTCTTT. It translates to CASSSVDRAAFF.